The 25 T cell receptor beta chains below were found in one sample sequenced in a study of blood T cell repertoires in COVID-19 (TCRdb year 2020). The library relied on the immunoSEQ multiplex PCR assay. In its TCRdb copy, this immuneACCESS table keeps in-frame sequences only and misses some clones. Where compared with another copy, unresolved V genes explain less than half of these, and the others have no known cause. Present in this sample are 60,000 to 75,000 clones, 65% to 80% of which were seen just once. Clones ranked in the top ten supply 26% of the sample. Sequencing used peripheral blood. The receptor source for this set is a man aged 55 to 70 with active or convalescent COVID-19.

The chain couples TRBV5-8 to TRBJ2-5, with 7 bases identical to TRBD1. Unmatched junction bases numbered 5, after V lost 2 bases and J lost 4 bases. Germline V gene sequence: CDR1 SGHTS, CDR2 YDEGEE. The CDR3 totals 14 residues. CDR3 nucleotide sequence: TGTGCCAGCAGCTTCCCGGGACAGCCAGAGACCCAGTACTTC. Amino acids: CASSFPGQPETQYF.

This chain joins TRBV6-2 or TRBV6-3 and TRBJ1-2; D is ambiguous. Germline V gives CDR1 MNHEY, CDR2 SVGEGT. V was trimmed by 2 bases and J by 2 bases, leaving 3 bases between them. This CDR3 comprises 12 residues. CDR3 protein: CASSYSNYGYTF. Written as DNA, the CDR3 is TGTGCCAGCAGTTACAGCAACTATGGCTACACCTTC.

This chain's CDR3 is CAISDHGDFGPNSNQPQHF. CDR3 coding DNA: TGTGCCATCAGTGACCACGGGGACTTCGGCCCCAATAGCAATCAGCCCCAGCATTTT. J is TRBJ1-5 and V is TRBV10-3; tentatively, D is TRBD1 (5 bases). Trimming took 3 bases from V and 0 from J, leaving 21 bases between them. The germline CDR1 and CDR2 sequences are ENHRY and SYGVKD. The CDR3 has 19 residues.

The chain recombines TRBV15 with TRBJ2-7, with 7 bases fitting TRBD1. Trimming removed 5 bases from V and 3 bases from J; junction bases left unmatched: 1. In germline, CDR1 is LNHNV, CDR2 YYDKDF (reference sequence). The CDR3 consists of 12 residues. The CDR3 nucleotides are TGTGCCACCAGCCGGGACAGCTACGAGCAGTACTTC. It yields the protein CATSRDSYEQYF.

CDR3 residues: CASSFRSTDTQYF. Written as DNA, the CDR3 is TGCGCCAGCAGCTTCCGGAGCACAGATACGCAGTATTTT. This chain joins TRBV5-1 and TRBJ2-3; D unresolved. This CDR3 is 13 amino acids long. V was clipped by 2 bases and J by 0 bases, with 4 bases between them. Germline CDR1 is SGHRS and CDR2 is YFSETQ.

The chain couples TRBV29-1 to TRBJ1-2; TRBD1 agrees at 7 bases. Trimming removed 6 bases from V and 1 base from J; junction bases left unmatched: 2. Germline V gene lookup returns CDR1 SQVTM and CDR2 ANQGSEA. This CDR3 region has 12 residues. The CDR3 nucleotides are TGCAGCGTGAACAGGGGTAACTATGGCTACACCTTC. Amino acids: CSVNRGNYGYTF.

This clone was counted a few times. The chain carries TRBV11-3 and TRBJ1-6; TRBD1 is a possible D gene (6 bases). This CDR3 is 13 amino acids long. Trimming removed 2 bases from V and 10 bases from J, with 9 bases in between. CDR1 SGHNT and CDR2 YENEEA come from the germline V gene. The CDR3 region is CASSLNGGSPLHF. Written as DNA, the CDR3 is TGTGCCAGCAGCTTAAATGGGGGCTCACCCCTCCACTTT.

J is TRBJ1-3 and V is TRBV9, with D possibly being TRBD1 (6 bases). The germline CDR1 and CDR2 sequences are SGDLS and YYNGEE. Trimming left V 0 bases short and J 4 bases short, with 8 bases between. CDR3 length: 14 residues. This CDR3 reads CASSVVGQGNTIYF. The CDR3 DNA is TGTGCCAGCAGCGTAGTGGGACAAGGAAACACCATATATTTT.

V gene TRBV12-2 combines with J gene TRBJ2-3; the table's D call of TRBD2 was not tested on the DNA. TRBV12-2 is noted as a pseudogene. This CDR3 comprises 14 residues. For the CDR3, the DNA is TGTGCAAGTCGCTTAGGACTAGTGAAAGATACGCAGTATTTT. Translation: CASRLGLVKDTQYF.

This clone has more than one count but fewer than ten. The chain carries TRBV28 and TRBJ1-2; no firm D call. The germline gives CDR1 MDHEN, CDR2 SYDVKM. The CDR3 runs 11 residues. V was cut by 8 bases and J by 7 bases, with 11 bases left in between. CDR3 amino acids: CASGREGGYTF. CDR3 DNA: TGTGCCAGCGGCCGTGAGGGTGGCTACACCTTC.

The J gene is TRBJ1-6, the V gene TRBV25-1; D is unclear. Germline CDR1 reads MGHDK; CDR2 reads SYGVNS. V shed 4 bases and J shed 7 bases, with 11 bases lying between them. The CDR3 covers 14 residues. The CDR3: CASSARTGNSPLHF. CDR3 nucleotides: TGTGCCAGCAGTGCCAGAACCGGGAATTCACCCCTCCACTTT.

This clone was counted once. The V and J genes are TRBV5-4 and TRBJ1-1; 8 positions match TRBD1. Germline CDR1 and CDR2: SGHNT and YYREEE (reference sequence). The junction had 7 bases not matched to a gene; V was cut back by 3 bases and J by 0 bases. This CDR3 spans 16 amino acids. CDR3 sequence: CASSSGQGRMNTEAFF. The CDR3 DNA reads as TGTGCCAGCAGCTCCGGACAGGGAAGAATGAACACTGAAGCTTTCTTT.

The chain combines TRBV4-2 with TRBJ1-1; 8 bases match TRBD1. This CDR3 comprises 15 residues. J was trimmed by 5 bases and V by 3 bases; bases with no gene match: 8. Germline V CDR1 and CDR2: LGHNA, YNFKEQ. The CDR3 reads CASSQAGQGVTEAFF. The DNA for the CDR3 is TGTGCCAGCAGCCAGGCCGGACAGGGAGTTACTGAAGCTTTCTTT.

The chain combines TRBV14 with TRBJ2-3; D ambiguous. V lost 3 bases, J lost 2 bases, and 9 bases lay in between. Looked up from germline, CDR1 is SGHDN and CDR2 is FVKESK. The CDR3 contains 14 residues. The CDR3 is CASSHRLFTDTQYF. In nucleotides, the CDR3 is TGTGCCAGCAGCCACAGGCTATTCACAGATACGCAGTATTTT.

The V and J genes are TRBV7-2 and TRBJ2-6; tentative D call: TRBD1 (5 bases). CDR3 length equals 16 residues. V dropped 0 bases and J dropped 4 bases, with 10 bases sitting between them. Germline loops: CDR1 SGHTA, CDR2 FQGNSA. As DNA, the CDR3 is TGTGCCAGCAGCTTAGCGGGGCAAGGAGGGGCCAACGTCCTGACTTTC. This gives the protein CASSLAGQGGANVLTF.

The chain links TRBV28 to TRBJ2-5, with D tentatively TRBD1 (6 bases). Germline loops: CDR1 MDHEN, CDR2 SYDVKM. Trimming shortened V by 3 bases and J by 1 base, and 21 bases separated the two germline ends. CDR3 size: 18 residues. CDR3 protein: CASSFYSQGRGSQETQYF. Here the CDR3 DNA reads TGTGCCAGCAGTTTCTACAGCCAAGGAAGGGGGAGCCAAGAGACCCAGTACTTC. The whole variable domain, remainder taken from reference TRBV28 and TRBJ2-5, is DVKVTQSSRYLVKRTGEKVFLECVQDMDHENMFWYRQDPGLGLRLIYFSYDVKMKEKGDIPEGYSVSREKKERFSLILESASTNQTSMYLCASSFYSQGRGSQETQYFGPGTRLLVL.

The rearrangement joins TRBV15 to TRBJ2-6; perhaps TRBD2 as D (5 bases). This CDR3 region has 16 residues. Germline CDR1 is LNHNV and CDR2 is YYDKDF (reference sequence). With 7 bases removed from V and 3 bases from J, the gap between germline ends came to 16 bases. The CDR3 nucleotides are TGTGCCACCACCGGGAACCCCCGTAGTGGGGCCAACGTCCTGACTTTC. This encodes CATTGNPRSGANVLTF.

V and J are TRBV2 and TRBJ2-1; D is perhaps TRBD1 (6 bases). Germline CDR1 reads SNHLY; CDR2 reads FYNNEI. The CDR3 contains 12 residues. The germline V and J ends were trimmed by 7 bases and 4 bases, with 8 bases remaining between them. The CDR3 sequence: CASITGYNEQFF. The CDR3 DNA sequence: TGTGCCAGCATCACAGGGTACAATGAGCAGTTCTTC.

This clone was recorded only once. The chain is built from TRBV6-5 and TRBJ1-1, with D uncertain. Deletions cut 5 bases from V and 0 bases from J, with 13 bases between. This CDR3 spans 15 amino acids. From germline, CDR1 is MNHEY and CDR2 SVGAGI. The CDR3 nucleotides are TGTGCCAGCAGTCAACGGACTGGGATGAACACTGAAGCTTTCTTT. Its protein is CASSQRTGMNTEAFF.

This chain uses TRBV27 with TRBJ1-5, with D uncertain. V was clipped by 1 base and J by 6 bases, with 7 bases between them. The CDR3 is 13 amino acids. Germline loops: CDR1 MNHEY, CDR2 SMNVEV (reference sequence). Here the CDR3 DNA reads TGTGCCAGCAGTTTATTTCTCGGTCAGCCCCAGCATTTT. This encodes CASSLFLGQPQHF.

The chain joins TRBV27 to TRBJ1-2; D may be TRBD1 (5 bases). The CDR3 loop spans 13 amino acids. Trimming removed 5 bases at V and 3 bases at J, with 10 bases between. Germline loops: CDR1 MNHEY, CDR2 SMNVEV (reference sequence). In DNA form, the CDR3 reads TGTGCCAGCAGTAGTTCAGGGCACTATGGCTACACCTTC. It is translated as CASSSSGHYGYTF.

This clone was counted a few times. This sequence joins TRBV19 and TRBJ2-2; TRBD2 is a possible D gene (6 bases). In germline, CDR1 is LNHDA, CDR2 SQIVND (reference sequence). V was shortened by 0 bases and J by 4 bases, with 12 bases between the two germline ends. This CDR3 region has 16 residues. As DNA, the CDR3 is TGTGCCAGTAGTATAGAGGGGGGTCGGAGCACCGGGGAGCTGTTTTTT. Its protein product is CASSIEGGRSTGELFF.

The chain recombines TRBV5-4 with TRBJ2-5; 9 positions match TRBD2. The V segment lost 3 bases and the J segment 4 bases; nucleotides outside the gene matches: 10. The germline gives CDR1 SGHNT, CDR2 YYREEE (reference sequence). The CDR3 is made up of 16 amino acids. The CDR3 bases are TGTGCCAGCAGCTCCCGAACAAGGACTAGCGCAGAGACCCAGTACTTC. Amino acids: CASSSRTRTSAETQYF.

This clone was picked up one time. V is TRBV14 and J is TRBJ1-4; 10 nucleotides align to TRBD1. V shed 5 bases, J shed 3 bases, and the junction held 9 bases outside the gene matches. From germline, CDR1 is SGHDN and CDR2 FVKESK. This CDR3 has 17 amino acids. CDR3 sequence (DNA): TGTGCCAGCAGCTTTCCGGGACAGGGGAATTCTAATGAAAAACTGTTTTTT. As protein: CASSFPGQGNSNEKLFF.

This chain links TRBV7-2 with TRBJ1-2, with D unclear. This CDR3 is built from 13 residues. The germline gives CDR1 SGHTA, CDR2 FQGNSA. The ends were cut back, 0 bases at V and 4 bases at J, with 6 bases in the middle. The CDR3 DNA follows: TGTGCCAGCAGCTTAGCGTCCAGCTATGGCTACACCTTC. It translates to CASSLASSYGYTF. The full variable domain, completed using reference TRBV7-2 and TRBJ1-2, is GAGVSQSPSNKVTEKGKDVELRCDPISGHTALYWYRQSLGQGLEFLIYFQGNSAPDKSGLPSDRFSAERTGGSVSTLTIQRTQQEDSAVYLCASSLASSYGYTFGSGTRLTVV.